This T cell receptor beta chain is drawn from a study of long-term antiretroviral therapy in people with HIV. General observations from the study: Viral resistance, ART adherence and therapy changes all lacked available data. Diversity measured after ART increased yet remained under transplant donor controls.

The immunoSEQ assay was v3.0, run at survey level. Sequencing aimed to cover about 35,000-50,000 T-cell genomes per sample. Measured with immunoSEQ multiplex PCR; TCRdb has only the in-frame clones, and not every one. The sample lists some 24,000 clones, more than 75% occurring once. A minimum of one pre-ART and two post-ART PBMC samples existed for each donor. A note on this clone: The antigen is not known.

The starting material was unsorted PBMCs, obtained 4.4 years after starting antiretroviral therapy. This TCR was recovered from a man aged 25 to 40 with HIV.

The DNA of the CDR3 is TGTGCCAGCAGCGAATACGGGGTGGGGTCGAATGAAAAACTGTTTTTT. Its translation: CASSEYGVGSNEKLFF. This chain uses TRBV11-3 with TRBJ1-4; D is undetermined. The CDR3 runs 16 residues. The germline V gene encodes CDR1 SGHNT and CDR2 YENEEA. Trimming pared 5 bases from V and 5 bases from J, leaving 18 bases between.